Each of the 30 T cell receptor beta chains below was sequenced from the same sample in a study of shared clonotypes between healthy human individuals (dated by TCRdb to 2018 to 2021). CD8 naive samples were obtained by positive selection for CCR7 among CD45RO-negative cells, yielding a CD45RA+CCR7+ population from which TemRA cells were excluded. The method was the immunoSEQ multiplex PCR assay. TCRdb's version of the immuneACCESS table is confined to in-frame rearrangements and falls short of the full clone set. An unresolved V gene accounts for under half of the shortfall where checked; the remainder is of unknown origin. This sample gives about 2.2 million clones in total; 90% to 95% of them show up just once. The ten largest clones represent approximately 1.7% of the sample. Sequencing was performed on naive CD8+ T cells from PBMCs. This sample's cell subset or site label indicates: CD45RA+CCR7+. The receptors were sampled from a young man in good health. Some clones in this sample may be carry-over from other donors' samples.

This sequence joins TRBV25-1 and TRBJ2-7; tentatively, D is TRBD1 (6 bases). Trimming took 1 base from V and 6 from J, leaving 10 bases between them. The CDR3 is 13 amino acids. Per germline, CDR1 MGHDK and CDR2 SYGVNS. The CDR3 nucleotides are TGTGCCAGCAGTGAATCCCTAGGGGGCGAGCAGTACTTC. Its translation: CASSESLGGEQYF.

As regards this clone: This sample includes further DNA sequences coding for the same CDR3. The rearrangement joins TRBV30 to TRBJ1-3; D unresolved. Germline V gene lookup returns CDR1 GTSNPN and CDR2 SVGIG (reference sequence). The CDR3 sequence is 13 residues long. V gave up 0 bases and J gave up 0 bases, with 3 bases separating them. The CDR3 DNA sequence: TGTGCCTGGAGTGTGGGCTCTGGAAACACCATATATTTT. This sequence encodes CAWSVGSGNTIYF.

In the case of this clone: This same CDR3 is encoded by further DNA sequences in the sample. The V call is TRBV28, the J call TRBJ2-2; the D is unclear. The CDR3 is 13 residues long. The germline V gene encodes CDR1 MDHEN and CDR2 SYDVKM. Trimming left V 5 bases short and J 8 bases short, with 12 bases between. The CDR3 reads CASSPGEAGELFF. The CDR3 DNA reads TGTGCCAGCAGTCCCGGCGAGGCGGGGGAGCTGTTTTTT.

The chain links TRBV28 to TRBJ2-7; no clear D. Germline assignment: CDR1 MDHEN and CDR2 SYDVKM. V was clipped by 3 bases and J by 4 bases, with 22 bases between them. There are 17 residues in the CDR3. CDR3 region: CASSFGSPWGEEYEQYF. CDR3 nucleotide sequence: TGTGCCAGCAGTTTTGGTTCTCCGTGGGGTGAGGAATACGAGCAGTACTTC.

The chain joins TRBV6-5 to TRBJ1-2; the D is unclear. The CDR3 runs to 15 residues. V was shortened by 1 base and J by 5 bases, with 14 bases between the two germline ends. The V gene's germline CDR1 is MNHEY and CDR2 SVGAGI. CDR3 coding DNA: TGTGCCAGCAGTTACTTAGAAACGGGAGAATATGGCTACACCTTC. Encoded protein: CASSYLETGEYGYTF.

The CDR3 bases are TGTGCCAGCAGCCCAGGGACTAGCGCTGGCAATGAGCAGTTCTTC. Protein: CASSPGTSAGNEQFF. The genes are TRBV7-7 and TRBJ2-1; 10 positions agree with TRBD2. The CDR3 loop spans 15 amino acids. V trimming: 5 bases; J trimming: 6 bases; junction bases outside the gene matches: 7. In germline, CDR1 is SSHAT, CDR2 FNYEAQ (reference sequence). The full variable domain, with the rest looked up from reference TRBV7-7 and TRBJ2-1, is GAGVSQSPRYKVTKRGQDVTLRCDPISSHATLYWYQQALGQGPEFLTYFNYEAQPDKSGLPSDRFSAERPEGSISTLTIQRTEQRDSAMYRCASSPGTSAGNEQFFGPGTRLTVL.

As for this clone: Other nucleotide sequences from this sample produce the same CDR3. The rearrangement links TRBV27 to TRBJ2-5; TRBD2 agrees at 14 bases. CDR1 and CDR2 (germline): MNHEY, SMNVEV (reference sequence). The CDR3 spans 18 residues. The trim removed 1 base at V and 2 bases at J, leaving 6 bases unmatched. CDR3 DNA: TGTGCCAGCAGTTTATTGGGACTAGCGGGAGTAGGTCAAGAGACCCAGTACTTC. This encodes CASSLLGLAGVGQETQYF.

CDR3 protein: CASSGDWSEQYF. The CDR3 nucleotides are TGTGCCAGCAGTGGGGATTGGTCCGAGCAGTACTTC. The gene calls are TRBV6-1 and TRBJ2-7; D is unclear. V was pared by 4 bases and J by 6 bases, with 10 bases between. Germline lookup yields CDR1 MNHNS and CDR2 SASEGT. The CDR3 runs to 12 residues.

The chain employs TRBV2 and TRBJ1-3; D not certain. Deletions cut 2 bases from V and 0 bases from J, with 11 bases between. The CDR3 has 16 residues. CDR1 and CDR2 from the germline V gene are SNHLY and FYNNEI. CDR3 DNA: TGTGCCAGCAGTGAACCGGGGAGCCCCTCTGGAAACACCATATATTTT. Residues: CASSEPGSPSGNTIYF. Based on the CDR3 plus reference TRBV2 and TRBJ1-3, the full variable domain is EPEVTQTPSHQVTQMGQEVILRCVPISNHLYFYWYRQILGQKVEFLVSFYNNEISEKSEIFDDQFSVERPDGSNFTLKIRSTKLEDSAMYFCASSEPGSPSGNTIYFGEGSWLTVV.

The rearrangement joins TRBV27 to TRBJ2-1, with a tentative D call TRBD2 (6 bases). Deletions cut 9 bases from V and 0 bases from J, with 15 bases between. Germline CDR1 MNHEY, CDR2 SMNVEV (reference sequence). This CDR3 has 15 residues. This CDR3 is CASAVSGSSYNEQFF. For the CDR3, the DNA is TGTGCCAGTGCGGTTAGCGGCAGCTCCTACAATGAGCAGTTCTTC.

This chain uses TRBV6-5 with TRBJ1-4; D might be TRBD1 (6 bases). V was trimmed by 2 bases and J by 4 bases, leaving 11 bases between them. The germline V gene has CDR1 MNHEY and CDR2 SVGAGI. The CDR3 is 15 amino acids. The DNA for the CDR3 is TGTGCCAGCAGTTACCGAGGACAGCTTAATGAAAAACTGTTTTTT. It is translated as CASSYRGQLNEKLFF.

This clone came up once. For the CDR3, the DNA is TGTGCCAGCAGCTTAGAAATCTCGGGGGGCCACTATGGCTACACCTTC. Residues: CASSLEISGGHYGYTF. The V and J genes are TRBV7-9 and TRBJ1-2, with a possible D match to TRBD1 (6 bases). The ends were cut back, 1 base at V and 3 bases at J, with 15 bases in the middle. CDR3 size: 16 residues. Per the germline V gene, CDR1 is SEHNR and CDR2 is FQNEAQ (reference sequence). The variable domain in full, completed from reference TRBV7-9 and TRBJ1-2, reads DTGVSQNPRHKITKRGQNVTFRCDPISEHNRLYWYRQTLGQGPEFLTYFQNEAQLEKSRLLSDRFSAERPKGSFSTLEIQRTEQGDSAMYLCASSLEISGGHYGYTFGSGTRLTVV.

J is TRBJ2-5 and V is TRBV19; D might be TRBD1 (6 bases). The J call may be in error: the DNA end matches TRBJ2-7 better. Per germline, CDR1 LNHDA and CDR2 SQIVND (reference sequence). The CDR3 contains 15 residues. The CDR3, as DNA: TGTGCCAGTAGTATTGGATGGGGGCTCCCCTACGAGCAGTACTTC. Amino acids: CASSIGWGLPYEQYF.

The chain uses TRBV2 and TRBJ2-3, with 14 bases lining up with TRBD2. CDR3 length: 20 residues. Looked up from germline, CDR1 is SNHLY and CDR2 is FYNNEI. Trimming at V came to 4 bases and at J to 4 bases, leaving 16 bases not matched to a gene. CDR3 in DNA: TGTGCCAGCAGTGCCGCGGGACTAGCGGGAGCGGAGGCTGGGGCAGATACGCAGTATTTT. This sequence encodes CASSAAGLAGAEAGADTQYF.

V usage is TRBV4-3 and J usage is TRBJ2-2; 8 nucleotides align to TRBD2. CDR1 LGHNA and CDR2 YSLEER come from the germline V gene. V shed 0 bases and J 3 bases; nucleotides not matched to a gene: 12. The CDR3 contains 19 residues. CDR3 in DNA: TGCGCCAGCAGCCAAGATCTTGAGGTCGTAGCGGGACACACCGGGGAGCTGTTTTTT. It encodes CASSQDLEVVAGHTGELFF.

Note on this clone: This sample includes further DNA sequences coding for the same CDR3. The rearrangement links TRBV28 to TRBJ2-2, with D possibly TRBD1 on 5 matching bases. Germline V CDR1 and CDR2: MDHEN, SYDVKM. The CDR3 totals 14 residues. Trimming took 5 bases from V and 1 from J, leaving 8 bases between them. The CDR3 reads CASSPGLNTGELFF. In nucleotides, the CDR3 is TGTGCCAGCAGTCCAGGGTTGAACACCGGGGAGCTGTTTTTT.

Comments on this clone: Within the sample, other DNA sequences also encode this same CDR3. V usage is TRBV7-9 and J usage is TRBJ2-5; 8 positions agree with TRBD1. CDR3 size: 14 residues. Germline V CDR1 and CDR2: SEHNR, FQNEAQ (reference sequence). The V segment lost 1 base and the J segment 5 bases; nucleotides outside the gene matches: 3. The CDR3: CASSLGTGWETQYF. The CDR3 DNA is TGTGCCAGCAGCTTAGGGACAGGGTGGGAGACCCAGTACTTC. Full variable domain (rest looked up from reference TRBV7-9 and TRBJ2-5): DTGVSQNPRHKITKRGQNVTFRCDPISEHNRLYWYRQTLGQGPEFLTYFQNEAQLEKSRLLSDRFSAERPKGSFSTLEIQRTEQGDSAMYLCASSLGTGWETQYFGPGTRLLVL.

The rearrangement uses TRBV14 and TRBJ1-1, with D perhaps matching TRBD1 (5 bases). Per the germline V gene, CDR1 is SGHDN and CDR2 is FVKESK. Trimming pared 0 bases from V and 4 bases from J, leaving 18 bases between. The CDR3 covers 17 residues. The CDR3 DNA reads TGTGCCAGCAGCCAAGACGTTCGCCGGGGGTGGGGCACTGAAGCTTTCTTT. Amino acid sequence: CASSQDVRRGWGTEAFF. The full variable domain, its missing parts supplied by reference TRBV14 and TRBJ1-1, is EAGVTQFPSHSVIEKGQTVTLRCDPISGHDNLYWYRRVMGKEIKFLLHFVKESKQDESGMPNNRFLAERTGGTYSTLKVQPAELEDSGVYFCASSQDVRRGWGTEAFFGQGTRLTVV.

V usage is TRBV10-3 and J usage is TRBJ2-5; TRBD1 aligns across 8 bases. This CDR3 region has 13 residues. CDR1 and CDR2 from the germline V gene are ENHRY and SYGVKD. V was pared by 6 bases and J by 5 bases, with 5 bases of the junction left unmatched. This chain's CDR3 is CAIRDRGGETQYF. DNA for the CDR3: TGTGCCATCAGAGACAGGGGCGGCGAGACCCAGTACTTC.

CDR3 bases: TGTGCCAGCAGTGCCGTTGGGGGACAGCCTAATGAAAAACTGTTTTTT. Translating it yields CASSAVGGQPNEKLFF. This chain links TRBV27 with TRBJ1-4; 7 bases fit TRBD1. CDR1 is MNHEY, CDR2 SMNVEV, per germline (reference sequence). J gave up 3 bases and V 5 bases, and 9 bases lay outside the gene matches. The CDR3 consists of 16 residues.

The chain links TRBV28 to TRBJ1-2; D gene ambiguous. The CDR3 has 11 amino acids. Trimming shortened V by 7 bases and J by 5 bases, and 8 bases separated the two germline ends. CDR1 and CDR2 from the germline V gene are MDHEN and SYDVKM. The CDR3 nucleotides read TGTGCCAGCACTTCGGGGTATGGCTACACCTTC. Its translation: CASTSGYGYTF.

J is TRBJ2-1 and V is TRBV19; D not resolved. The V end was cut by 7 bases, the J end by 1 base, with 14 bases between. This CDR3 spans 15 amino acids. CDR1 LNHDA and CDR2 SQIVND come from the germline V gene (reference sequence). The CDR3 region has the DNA TGTGCCAGTACTAGAGGTCCTGTATCCTACAATGAGCAGTTCTTC. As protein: CASTRGPVSYNEQFF.

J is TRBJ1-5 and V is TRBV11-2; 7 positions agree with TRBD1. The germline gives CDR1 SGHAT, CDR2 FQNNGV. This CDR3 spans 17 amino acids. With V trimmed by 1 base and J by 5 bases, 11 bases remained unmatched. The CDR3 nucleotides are TGTGCCAGCAGCTTAGCGGCTTTTGGGACAGAGGATCAGCCCCAGCATTTT. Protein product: CASSLAAFGTEDQPQHF.

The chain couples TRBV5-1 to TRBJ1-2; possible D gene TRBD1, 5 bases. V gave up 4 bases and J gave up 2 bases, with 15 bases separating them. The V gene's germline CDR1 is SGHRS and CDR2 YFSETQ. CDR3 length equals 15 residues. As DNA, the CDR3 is TGCGCCAGCAGCCCGGACGCAGCAGGGAACTATGGCTACACCTTC. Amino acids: CASSPDAAGNYGYTF.

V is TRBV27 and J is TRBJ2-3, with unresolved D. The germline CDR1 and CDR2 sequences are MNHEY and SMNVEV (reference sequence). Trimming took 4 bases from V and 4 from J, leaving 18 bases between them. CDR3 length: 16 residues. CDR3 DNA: TGTGCCAGCAGTTACCGACTCTCTGGCGGCCCAGATACGCAGTATTTT. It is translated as CASSYRLSGGPDTQYF.

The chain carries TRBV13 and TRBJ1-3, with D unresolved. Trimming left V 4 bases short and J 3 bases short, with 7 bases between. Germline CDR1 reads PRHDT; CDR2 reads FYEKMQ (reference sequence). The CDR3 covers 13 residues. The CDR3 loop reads CASSSTSGNTIYF. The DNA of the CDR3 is TGTGCCAGCAGCTCGACAAGTGGAAACACCATATATTTT.

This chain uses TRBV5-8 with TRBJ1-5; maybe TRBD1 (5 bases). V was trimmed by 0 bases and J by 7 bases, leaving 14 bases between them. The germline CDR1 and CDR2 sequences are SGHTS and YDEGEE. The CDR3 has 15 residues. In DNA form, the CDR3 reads TGTGCCAGCAGCTTGGGCCCCGGTGGGGGACAGCCCCAGCATTTT. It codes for CASSLGPGGGQPQHF.

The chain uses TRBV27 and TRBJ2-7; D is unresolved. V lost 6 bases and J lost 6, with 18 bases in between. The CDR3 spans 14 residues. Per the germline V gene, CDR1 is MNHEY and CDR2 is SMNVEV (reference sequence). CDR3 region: CASSLGPKSPEQYF. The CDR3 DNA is TGTGCCAGCAGCCTAGGGCCTAAATCGCCCGAGCAGTACTTC.

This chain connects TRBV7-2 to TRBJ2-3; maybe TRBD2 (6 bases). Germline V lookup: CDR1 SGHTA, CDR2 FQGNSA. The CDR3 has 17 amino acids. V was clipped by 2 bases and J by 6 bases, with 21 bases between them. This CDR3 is CASSLRFSGGISDTQYF. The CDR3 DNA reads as TGTGCCAGCAGCTTACGATTTAGCGGCGGGATTTCGGATACGCAGTATTTT.

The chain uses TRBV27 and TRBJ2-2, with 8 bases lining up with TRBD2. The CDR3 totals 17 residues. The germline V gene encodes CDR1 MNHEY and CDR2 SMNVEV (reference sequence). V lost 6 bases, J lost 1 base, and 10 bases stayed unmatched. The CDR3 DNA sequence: TGTGCCAGCAGCCCCCTACTAGCGGAGAAGAACACCGGGGAGCTGTTTTTT. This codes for CASSPLLAEKNTGELFF.